The entry below gives a single T cell receptor (beta chain) sequence along with its context. Repertoires were generated with immunoSEQ multiplex PCR, while TCRdb's copy carries only in-frame clones and drops some. Among approximately 59,000 clones listed, approximately 86% were seen once. This sample is drawn from a study of technical replicates of blood from a handful of donors. The CDR3 contains 15 residues. The V gene's germline CDR1 is MGHRA and CDR2 YSYEKL. V lost 1 base to trimming and J lost 3 bases, with 13 bases between them. This TCR came from a human donor in good health. Some clones in this sample may be carry-over from other donors' samples. The chain is built from TRBV4-1 and TRBJ2-7; D is uncertain. The sequenced sample was PBMCs. The CDR3 protein is CASSQAHRFSYEQYF. The CDR3 coding sequence is TGCGCCAGCAGCCAAGCCCACAGATTCAGCTACGAGCAGTACTTC.